This entry describes one T cell receptor beta chain. Its matching antigen is unknown. TCRdb's table, derived via immunoSEQ multiplex PCR, lists solely in-frame clones and lacks some. The sample shows roughly 760,000 clones, around two thirds of them seen only once. The sample belongs to a study of shared clonotypes between healthy human individuals. Study-wide results and limits: Non-shared clonotypes were found to have lower generation probabilities than the clonotypes that were shared by all four of the sorted-subset donors.

Donation came from healthy HIV-negative adults that had no recent acute infections or vaccinations. There were only Caucasian adults among the donors, and all lived in Nashville, Tennessee. The receptor was derived from a woman aged 30 to 39 in good health. The sample comprised memory CD4+ T cells sorted from blood. Subset: CD45RA-negative fraction.

In DNA form, the CDR3 reads TGTGCCAGCAGCCGACAGGCGTCAGATCCTTACGAGCAGTACTTC. Its translation: CASSRQASDPYEQYF. V and J are TRBV6-1 and TRBJ2-7; D may be TRBD1 (6 bases). This CDR3 region has 15 residues. V was shortened by 6 bases and J by 4 bases, with 19 bases between the two germline ends. Germline CDR1 MNHNS, CDR2 SASEGT.